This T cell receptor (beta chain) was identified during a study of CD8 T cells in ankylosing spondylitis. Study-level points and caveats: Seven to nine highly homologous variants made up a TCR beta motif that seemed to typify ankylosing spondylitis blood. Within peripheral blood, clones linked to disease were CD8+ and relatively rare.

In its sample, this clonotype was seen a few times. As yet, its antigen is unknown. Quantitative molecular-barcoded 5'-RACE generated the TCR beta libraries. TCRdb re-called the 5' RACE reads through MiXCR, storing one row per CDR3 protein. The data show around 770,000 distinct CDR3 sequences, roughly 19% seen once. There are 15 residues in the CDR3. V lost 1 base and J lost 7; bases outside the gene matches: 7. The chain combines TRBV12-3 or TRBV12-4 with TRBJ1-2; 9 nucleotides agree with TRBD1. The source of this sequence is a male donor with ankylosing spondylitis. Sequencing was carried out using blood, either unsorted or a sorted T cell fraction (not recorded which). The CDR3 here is CASSLGGTGLSGYTF. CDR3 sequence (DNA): TGTGCCAGCAGTTTAGGGGGGACAGGGCTGTCTGGCTACACCTTC.